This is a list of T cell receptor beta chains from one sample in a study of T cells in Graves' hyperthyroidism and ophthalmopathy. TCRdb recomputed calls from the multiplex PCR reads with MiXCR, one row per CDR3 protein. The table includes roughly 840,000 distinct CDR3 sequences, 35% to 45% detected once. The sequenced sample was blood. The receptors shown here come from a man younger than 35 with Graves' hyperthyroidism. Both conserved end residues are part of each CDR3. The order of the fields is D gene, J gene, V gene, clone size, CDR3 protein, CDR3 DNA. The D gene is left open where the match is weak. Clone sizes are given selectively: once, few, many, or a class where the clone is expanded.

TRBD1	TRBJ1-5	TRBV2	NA	CASRSRGNSNQPQHF	TGTGCCAGCAGATCCAGGGGGAATAGCAATCAGCCCCAGCATTTT
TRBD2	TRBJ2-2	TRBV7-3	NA	CASSFSGSTGELFF	TGTGCCAGCAGCTTTAGCGGGAGCACCGGGGAGCTGTTTTTT
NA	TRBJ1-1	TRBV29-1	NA	CSFAGTEAFF	TGCAGCTTCGCGGGGACTGAAGCTTTCTTT
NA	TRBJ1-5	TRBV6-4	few	CASSDEASGQPQHF	TGTGCCAGCAGTGACGAGGCCTCGGGTCAGCCCCAGCATTTT
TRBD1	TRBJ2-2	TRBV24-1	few	CATSDTDRGYSGELFF	TGTGCCACCAGTGATACGGACAGGGGGTATTCCGGGGAGCTGTTTTTT
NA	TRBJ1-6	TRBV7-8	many	CASSLNGGESPLHF	TGTGCCAGCAGCTTAAACGGGGGCGAATCACCCCTCCACTTT
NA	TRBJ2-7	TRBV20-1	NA	CSAYPNREGAYEQYF	TGCAGTGCTTATCCGAACAGGGAAGGGGCCTACGAGCAGTACTTC
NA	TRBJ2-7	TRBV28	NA	CASSFSGVSSYEQYF	TGTGCCAGCAGTTTCTCTGGGGTGAGCTCCTACGAGCAGTACTTC
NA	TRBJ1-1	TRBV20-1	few	CSAREARRDTEAFF	TGCAGTGCTAGAGAGGCCCGCCGTGACACTGAAGCTTTCTTT
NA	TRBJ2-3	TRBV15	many	CATSRDFRGWHTDTQYF	TGTGCCACCAGCAGAGATTTCCGAGGCTGGCACACAGATACGCAGTATTTT
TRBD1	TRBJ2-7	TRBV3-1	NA	CASSQTLGTASYEQYF	TGTGCCAGCAGCCAGACCCTCGGGACAGCGTCCTACGAGCAGTACTTC
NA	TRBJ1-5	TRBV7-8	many	CASSSVRVTNQPQHF	TGTGCCAGCAGCTCCGTCAGGGTGACTAATCAGCCCCAGCATTTT
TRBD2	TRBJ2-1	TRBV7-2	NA	CASSLGDYHNEQFF	TGTGCCAGCAGCTTAGGGGACTACCACAATGAGCAGTTCTTC
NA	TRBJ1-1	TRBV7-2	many	CASRAGGTEAFF	TGTGCCAGCCGAGCGGGGGGAACTGAAGCTTTCTTT
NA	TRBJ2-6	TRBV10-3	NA	CAISGGGGVDGANVLTF	TGTGCCATCAGTGGGGGTGGGGGCGTCGATGGGGCCAACGTCCTGACTTTC
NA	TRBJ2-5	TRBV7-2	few	CASSSPAGETQYF	TGTGCCAGCAGCTCCCCTGCAGGGGAGACCCAGTACTTC
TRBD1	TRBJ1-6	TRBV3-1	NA	CASSQRDRGNNSPLHF	TGTGCCAGCAGCCAAAGGGACAGGGGCAATAATTCACCCCTCCACTTT
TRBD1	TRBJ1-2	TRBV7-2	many	CASSATGESDTF	TGTGCCAGCAGCGCTACAGGGGAATCTGACACCTTC
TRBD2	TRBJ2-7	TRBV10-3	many	CAISESSSGRAKEQYF	TGTGCCATCAGTGAGTCGTCTAGCGGGAGGGCCAAAGAGCAGTACTTC
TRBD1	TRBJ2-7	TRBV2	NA	CASSPQGDRVRNEQYF	TGTGCCAGCAGTCCGCAGGGGGACAGGGTAAGAAACGAGCAGTACTTC
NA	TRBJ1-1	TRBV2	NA	CASSAGLGTDTEAFF	TGTGCCAGCAGTGCGGGGTTGGGGACGGACACTGAAGCTTTCTTT
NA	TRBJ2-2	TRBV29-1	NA	CSVGSTATNTGELFF	TGCAGCGTTGGCAGTACGGCTACGAACACCGGGGAGCTGTTTTTT
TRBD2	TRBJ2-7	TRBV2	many	CASSGSGTTYEQYF	TGTGCCAGCAGTGGTAGCGGGACCACGTACGAGCAGTACTTC
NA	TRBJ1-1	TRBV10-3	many	CATEGDTEAFF	TGTGCCACCGAGGGTGACACTGAAGCTTTCTTT
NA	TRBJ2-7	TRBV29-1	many	CSVETARSYEQYF	TGCAGCGTTGAAACGGCCAGGTCCTACGAGCAGTACTTC
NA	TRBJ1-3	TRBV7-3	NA	CASSQGDGSGNTIYF	TGTGCCAGCAGCCAGGGTGATGGGTCTGGAAACACCATATATTTT
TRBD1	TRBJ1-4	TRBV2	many	CASKIWGTVLTNEKLFF	TGTGCCAGCAAGATATGGGGGACAGTCCTTACCAATGAAAAACTGTTTTTT
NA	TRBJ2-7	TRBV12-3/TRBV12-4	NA	CATAQLGGTVVEQYF	TGTGCCACCGCGCAGCTGGGCGGGACCGTAGTGGAGCAGTACTTC
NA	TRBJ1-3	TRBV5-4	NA	CASSSGTFENTIYF	TGTGCCAGCAGTTCCGGGACCTTCGAAAACACCATATATTTT
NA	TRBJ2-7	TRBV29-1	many	CSVTGQSLYEQYF	TGCAGCGTAACGGGACAAAGTCTCTACGAGCAGTACTTC
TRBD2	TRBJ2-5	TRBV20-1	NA	CSARDRTSGGAKQYF	TGCAGTGCTAGAGATAGAACTAGCGGGGGGGCCAAGCAGTACTTC
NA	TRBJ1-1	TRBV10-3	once	CAISLRDTEAFF	TGTGCCATCAGTTTAAGGGACACTGAAGCTTTCTTT
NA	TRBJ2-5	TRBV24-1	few	CASSPLPGLNQETQYF	TGTGCCAGCAGCCCTCTACCGGGACTGAACCAAGAGACCCAGTACTTC
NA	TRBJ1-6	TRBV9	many	CASSVTGISDSPLHF	TGTGCCAGCAGCGTAACAGGGATAAGTGATTCACCCCTCCACTTT
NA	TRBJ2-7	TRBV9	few	CTSSVQGGDYEQYF	TGTACCAGCAGCGTACAAGGGGGGGATTACGAGCAGTACTTC
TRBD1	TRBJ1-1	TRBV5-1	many	CASSSSGQGGTEAFF	TGCGCCAGCAGCTCATCCGGACAGGGAGGCACTGAAGCTTTCTTT
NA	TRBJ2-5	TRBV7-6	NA	CASSRTTAEETQYF	TGTGCCAGCAGTCGCACTACGGCAGAAGAGACCCAGTACTTC
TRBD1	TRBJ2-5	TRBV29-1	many	CSVVGQGKGETQYF	TGCAGCGTAGTCGGACAGGGGAAGGGTGAGACCCAGTACTTC
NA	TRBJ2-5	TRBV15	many	CATSREGGLLQETQYF	TGTGCCACCAGCAGAGAGGGGGGGCTACTACAAGAGACCCAGTACTTC
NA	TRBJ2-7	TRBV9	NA	CASSPPDRDYEQYF	TGTGCCAGCAGCCCTCCTGACCGGGACTACGAGCAGTACTTC
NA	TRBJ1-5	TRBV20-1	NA	CSASKGVRDQPQHF	TGCAGTGCTAGTAAGGGGGTTCGGGATCAGCCCCAGCATTTT
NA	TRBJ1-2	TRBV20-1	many	CSARDLAGYTF	TGCAGTGCTAGAGATTTGGCTGGCTACACCTTC
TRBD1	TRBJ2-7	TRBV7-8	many	CASSLRTGQFYEQYF	TGTGCCAGCAGCTTAAGGACAGGACAGTTCTACGAGCAGTACTTC
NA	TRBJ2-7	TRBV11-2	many	CASSQVHEQYF	TGTGCCAGCAGCCAGGTTCACGAGCAGTACTTC
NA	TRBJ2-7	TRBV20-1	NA	CSARQHQGTYEQYF	TGCAGTGCTAGACAACACCAGGGGACCTACGAGCAGTACTTC
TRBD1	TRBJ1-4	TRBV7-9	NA	CASSLAAGGADEKLFF	TGTGCCAGCAGCTTAGCGGCAGGGGGTGCAGATGAAAAACTGTTTTTT
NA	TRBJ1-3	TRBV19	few	CASSGGFSGNTIYF	TGTGCCAGTAGTGGAGGCTTCTCTGGAAACACCATATATTTT
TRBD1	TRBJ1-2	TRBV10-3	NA	CAISTGTGDGYTF	TGTGCCATCAGTACCGGGACAGGGGATGGCTACACCTTC
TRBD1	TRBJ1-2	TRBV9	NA	CASSVTGVYGYTF	TGTGCCAGCAGCGTTACAGGGGTTTATGGCTACACCTTC
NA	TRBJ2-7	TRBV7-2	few	CASSQGFQDEQYF	TGCGCCAGCAGCCAAGGGTTTCAGGACGAGCAGTACTTC
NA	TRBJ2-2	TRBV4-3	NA	CASSQGDGGELFF	TGCGCCAGCAGCCAAGGGGACGGGGGGGAGCTGTTTTTT
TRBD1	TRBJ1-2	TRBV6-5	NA	CASSYWDRGHYGYTF	TGTGCCAGCAGTTACTGGGACAGGGGTCACTATGGCTACACCTTC
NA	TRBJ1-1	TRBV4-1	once	CASRKVTGNTEAFF	TGCGCCAGCAGAAAGGTTACAGGGAACACTGAAGCTTTCTTT
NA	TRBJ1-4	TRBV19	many	CASITAGAF	TGTGCCAGTATCACTGCCGGAGCGTTT